A single TCR beta chain is shown here with its context. This sample is part of a study of T-cell memory formation after mild COVID-19. Via MiXCR, TCRdb re-called the 5' RACE reads, giving one row per CDR3 protein. The sample has under 400,000 distinct CDR3 sequences, 20% to 25% seen once; the top ten hold roughly an eighth. Germline V gene lookup returns CDR1 KGHDR and CDR2 SFDVKD. V gave up 4 bases and J gave up 1 base, with 19 bases separating them. The CDR3 sequence is 18 residues long. The TCR sequence derives from an adult woman who had mild COVID-19 (a few samples of this study predate the infection). Cell type and time point are not known. V and J are TRBV24-1 and TRBJ2-1, with D tentatively TRBD1 (6 bases). Source material: PBMCs or a T cell subset sorted from them (not recorded which). Here the CDR3 DNA reads TGTGCCACCAGTGACCCTCGGGGCACAGGGCCATCCTACAATGAGCAGTTCTTC. This encodes CATSDPRGTGPSYNEQFF.